The present entry profiles one T cell receptor beta chain with its context. CDR1 SGDLS and CDR2 YYNGEE come from the germline V gene. V was clipped by 3 bases and J by 2 bases; unmatched bases: 5. This CDR3 is built from 15 residues. This sample is drawn from a study of blood T cell repertoires in COVID-19. Some clones are missing from TCRdb's copy, which holds only in-frame ones; the method was immunoSEQ multiplex PCR. Of around 160,000 clones listed, over 85% are singletons. The V gene is TRBV9, the J gene TRBJ2-1, with 7 bases aligning to TRBD2. This receptor was taken from a woman between 55 and 75 years old with COVID-19, enrolled during active disease. The material sequenced was peripheral blood. Written as DNA, the CDR3 is TGTGCCAGCAGCGACGGGGGGTCCACCTACAATGAGCAGTTCTTC. It yields the protein CASSDGGSTYNEQFF.